Below are 15 T cell receptor beta chains sequenced from a single sample in a study of PD-L1 blockade in urothelial cancer. Noted time point: pretreatment peripheral blood. Libraries were prepared by immunoSEQ multiplex PCR; TCRdb keeps only in-frame clonotypes and omits some of them. The data hold around 79,000 clones, with about 82% observed a single time. The sample was PBMCs, taken around atezolizumab (anti-PD-L1) treatment. Every receptor here comes from a man aged 40-55 years with urothelial cancer.

The rearrangement joins TRBV7-2 to TRBJ1-5, with a tentative D call TRBD1 (6 bases). V gave up 1 base and J gave up 2 bases, with 9 bases separating them. CDR3 size: 15 residues. Germline CDR1 SGHTA, CDR2 FQGNSA. For the CDR3, the DNA is TGTGCCAGCAGCTTAGGAGGGGGGGGCAATCAGCCCCAGCATTTT. This sequence encodes CASSLGGGGNQPQHF.

This clone was detected only a few times. The chain joins TRBV27 to TRBJ2-5, with D maybe TRBD2 (5 bases). The CDR3 is 14 amino acids. In germline, CDR1 is MNHEY, CDR2 SMNVEV (reference sequence). The V end was cut by 0 bases, the J end by 4 bases, with 9 bases between. The CDR3 protein is CASSLSPSGETQYF. DNA of the CDR3: TGTGCCAGCAGTTTATCGCCCAGCGGAGAGACCCAGTACTTC.

V is TRBV7-9 and J is TRBJ2-7, with a possible D match to TRBD2 (6 bases). V was trimmed by 5 bases and J by 2 bases, leaving 19 bases between them. This CDR3 comprises 16 residues. CDR1 and CDR2 from the germline V gene are SEHNR and FQNEAQ (reference sequence). The CDR3 DNA reads TGTGCCAGCAGCCACAGCGGGCAGGGCGGCGCCTACGAGCAGTACTTC. This sequence encodes CASSHSGQGGAYEQYF. Filled out from reference TRBV7-9 and TRBJ2-7, the complete variable domain reads DTGVSQNPRHKITKRGQNVTFRCDPISEHNRLYWYRQTLGQGPEFLTYFQNEAQLEKSRLLSDRFSAERPKGSFSTLEIQRTEQGDSAMYLCASSHSGQGGAYEQYFGPGTRLTVT.

The rearrangement links TRBV19 to TRBJ2-2; tentative D call: TRBD1 (5 bases). There are 14 residues in the CDR3. V was shortened by 3 bases and J by 6 bases, with 11 bases between the two germline ends. Germline loops: CDR1 LNHDA, CDR2 SQIVND (reference sequence). DNA for the CDR3: TGTGCCAGTAGTATTCGCAGGGCGGCCGGGGAGCTGTTTTTT. It encodes CASSIRRAAGELFF. Based on the CDR3 plus reference TRBV19 and TRBJ2-2, the full variable domain is DGGITQSPKYLFRKEGQNVTLSCEQNLNHDAMYWYRQDPGQGLRLIYYSQIVNDFQKGDIAEGYSVSREKKESFPLTVTSAQKNPTAFYLCASSIRRAAGELFFGEGSRLTVL.

The chain joins TRBV18 to TRBJ1-1, with D perhaps TRBD1 (6 bases). V was clipped by 5 bases and J by 5 bases, with 9 bases between them. The germline gives CDR1 KGHSH, CDR2 LQKENI. This CDR3 is 12 amino acids long. For the CDR3, the DNA is TGTGCCAGCTCAACCCAGGGGACTGAAGCTTTCTTT. Translating gives CASSTQGTEAFF.

The chain employs TRBV27 and TRBJ1-1; no reliable D call. With 5 bases removed from V and 0 bases from J, the gap between germline ends came to 10 bases. In germline, CDR1 is MNHEY, CDR2 SMNVEV (reference sequence). This CDR3 spans 14 amino acids. The CDR3 DNA reads as TGTGCCAGCAGTGCGGGGTGGGTGAACACTGAAGCTTTCTTT. Translating gives CASSAGWVNTEAFF.

The chain links TRBV5-1 to TRBJ1-4; 9 nucleotides match TRBD1. The CDR3 is 14 residues long. Trimming cost V 3 bases and J 5 bases; bases outside gene matches: 2. CDR1 is SGHRS, CDR2 YFSETQ, per germline. In DNA form, the CDR3 reads TGCGCCAGCAGCTGGGGGACAGGGAATGAAAAACTGTTTTTT. It is translated as CASSWGTGNEKLFF.

The chain links TRBV7-2 to TRBJ1-2; D might be TRBD1 (5 bases). V lost 1 base to trimming and J lost 0 bases, with 12 bases between them. CDR1 is SGHTA and CDR2 is FQGNSA in the germline V gene. The CDR3 is 16 residues long. CDR3 DNA: TGTGCCAGCAGCTTAGAGGTCGGGGGGACTAACTATGGCTACACCTTC. It translates to CASSLEVGGTNYGYTF.

As regards this clone: Germline is not matched at one junction end, which may reflect a read error. This rearrangement joins TRBV5-6 to TRBJ2-7, with 9 positions matching TRBD1. The CDR3 is 19 residues long. Germline V lookup: CDR1 SGHDT, CDR2 YYEEEE. DNA of the CDR3: TGTGCCAGCAGCTCCTACTGGGACAGGGACTGGGGGGGCTCCTTCGAGCAGTACTTC. Translating gives CASSSYWDRDWGGSFEQYF.

V and J are TRBV28 and TRBJ1-5; maybe TRBD1 (5 bases). The V end was cut by 5 bases, the J end by 4 bases, with 18 bases between. Germline lookup yields CDR1 MDHEN and CDR2 SYDVKM. The CDR3 is 16 residues long. This CDR3 reads CASSPIPSGGNQPQHF. The CDR3 coding sequence is TGTGCCAGCAGTCCAATTCCTTCGGGGGGAAATCAGCCCCAGCATTTT. Together with reference TRBV28 and TRBJ1-5, the CDR3 gives the full variable domain: DVKVTQSSRYLVKRTGEKVFLECVQDMDHENMFWYRQDPGLGLRLIYFSYDVKMKEKGDIPEGYSVSREKKERFSLILESASTNQTSMYLCASSPIPSGGNQPQHFGDGTRLSIL.

The chain joins TRBV19 to TRBJ1-1; D is unclear. CDR3 size: 15 residues. The germline gives CDR1 LNHDA, CDR2 SQIVND (reference sequence). The V gene lost 6 bases and the J gene lost 3 bases, with 17 bases spanning the gap. CDR3 loop: CASRQYPPFDTEAFF. The CDR3 coding sequence is TGTGCCAGTAGACAATATCCCCCTTTTGACACTGAAGCTTTCTTT.

This sequence joins TRBV23-1 and TRBJ2-7; D is perhaps TRBD1 (6 bases). TRBV23-1 is noted as an ORF with a role that remains uncertain. The CDR3 runs 14 residues. V shed 6 bases and J shed 2 bases, with 14 bases lying between them. CDR3 protein: CASRPTGPPYEQYF. CDR3 sequence (DNA): TGCGCCAGCAGGCCGACAGGACCTCCCTACGAGCAGTACTTC.

The genes are TRBV6-1 and TRBJ2-5; no definite D call. Germline CDR1 is MNHNS and CDR2 is SASEGT. Between the trimmed V and J ends, which lost 6 bases and 7 bases, there was a span of 15 bases. The CDR3 length is 13 residues. The CDR3 loop is CASSADSPGTQYF. DNA for the CDR3: TGTGCCAGCAGCGCTGACTCCCCCGGGACCCAGTACTTC.

The chain joins TRBV10-3 to TRBJ2-1; 7 nucleotides line up with TRBD2. From germline, CDR1 is ENHRY and CDR2 SYGVKD. The CDR3 is 18 residues long. After removal of 6 bases from V and 1 base from J, the junction contained 15 bases not matched to a gene. The CDR3 is CAISPPFGRTHSYNEQFF. For the CDR3, the DNA is TGTGCCATCAGCCCTCCCTTCGGGAGGACCCATTCCTACAATGAGCAGTTCTTC.

The chain uses TRBV30 and TRBJ1-2; 7 bases agree with TRBD1. Germline lookup yields CDR1 GTSNPN and CDR2 SVGIG (reference sequence). The trim removed 5 bases at V and 7 bases at J, leaving 7 bases unmatched. The CDR3 runs to 12 residues. The CDR3 is CAWDGQEGGYTF. CDR3 DNA: TGTGCCTGGGACGGACAGGAGGGTGGCTACACCTTC.